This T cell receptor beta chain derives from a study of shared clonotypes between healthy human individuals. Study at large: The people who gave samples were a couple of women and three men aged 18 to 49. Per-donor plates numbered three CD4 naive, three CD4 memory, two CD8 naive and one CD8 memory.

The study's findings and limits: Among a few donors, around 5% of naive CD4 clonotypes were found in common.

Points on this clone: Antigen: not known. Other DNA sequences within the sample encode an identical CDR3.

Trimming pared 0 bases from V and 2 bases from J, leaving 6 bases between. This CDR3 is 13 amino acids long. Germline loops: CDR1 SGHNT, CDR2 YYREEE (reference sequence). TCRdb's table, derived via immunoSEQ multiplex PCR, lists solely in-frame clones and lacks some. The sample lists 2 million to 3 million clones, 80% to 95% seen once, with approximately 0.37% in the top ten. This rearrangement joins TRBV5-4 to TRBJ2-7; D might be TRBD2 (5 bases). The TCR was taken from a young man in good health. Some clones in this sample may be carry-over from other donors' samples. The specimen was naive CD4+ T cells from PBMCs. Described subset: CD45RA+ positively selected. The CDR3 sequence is CASSLAGTYEQYF. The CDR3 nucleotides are TGTGCCAGCAGCTTGGCGGGGACCTACGAGCAGTACTTC. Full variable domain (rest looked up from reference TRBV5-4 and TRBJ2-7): ETGVTQSPTHLIKTRGQQVTLRCSSQSGHNTVSWYQQALGQGPQFIFQYYREEENGRGNFPPRFSGLQFPNYSSELNVNALELDDSALYLCASSLAGTYEQYFGPGTRLTVT.